A single sample is the source of the 17 T cell receptor beta chains below, sequenced in a study of T cell repertoires in cytomegalovirus infection. TCRdb passed the reads through MiXCR, listing each CDR3 protein once. The sample has about 450,000 distinct CDR3 sequences; 30% to 40% are singletons. Source material: PBMCs. The receptor set was obtained from a human donor in good health (CMV status not recorded). Some clones in this sample may be carry-over from other donors' samples.

This chain links TRBV2 with TRBJ2-7, with TRBD1 matching over 8 bases. The CDR3 covers 15 residues. With V trimmed by 3 bases and J by 2 bases, 6 bases remained unmatched. CDR1 and CDR2 (germline): SNHLY, FYNNEI. The CDR3: CASSDGTGDAYEQYF. CDR3 coding DNA: TGTGCCAGCAGTGATGGGACAGGCGATGCCTACGAGCAGTACTTC. The full variable domain, in which reference TRBV2 and TRBJ2-7 provide the parts outside the CDR3, is EPEVTQTPSHQVTQMGQEVILRCVPISNHLYFYWYRQILGQKVEFLVSFYNNEISEKSEIFDDQFSVERPDGSNFTLKIRSTKLEDSAMYFCASSDGTGDAYEQYFGPGTRLTVT.

The genes are TRBV3-1 and TRBJ2-3; D uncertain. This CDR3 is 13 amino acids long. Trimming removed 6 bases at V and 4 bases at J, with 11 bases between. The germline gives CDR1 LGHDT, CDR2 YNNKEL (reference sequence). The chain's CDR3 is CASRGAGADTQYF. The CDR3 DNA sequence: TGTGCCAGCAGGGGTGCTGGCGCAGATACGCAGTATTTT.

This clonotype has only a few counts. The chain uses TRBV2 and TRBJ2-7, with D unresolved. Trimming took off 3 bases at V and 1 base at J, with 10 bases between the two ends. This CDR3 comprises 14 residues. Germline CDR1 reads SNHLY; CDR2 reads FYNNEI. Here the CDR3 reads CASSDTLVSYEQYF. The CDR3 DNA reads TGTGCCAGCAGTGACACCCTTGTTTCCTACGAGCAGTACTTC.

In its sample, this clonotype was seen once. The chain employs TRBV7-2 and TRBJ2-5; TRBD2 matches at 11 bases. V lost 5 bases, J lost 2 bases, and 13 bases stayed unmatched. Germline values: CDR1 SGHTA, CDR2 FQGNSA. There are 18 residues in the CDR3. The CDR3 DNA reads TGTGCCAGCAGCGCTGTAGCGGGGGGGCATCTGAGGCAAGAGACCCAGTACTTC. Protein: CASSAVAGGHLRQETQYF.

This clonotype was recorded a few times. The V and J genes are TRBV7-8 and TRBJ1-3; 10 bases agree with TRBD1. Germline V gives CDR1 SGHVS, CDR2 FQNEAQ. The CDR3 is 17 amino acids. V shed 3 bases, J shed 3 bases, and the junction held 8 bases outside the gene matches. This chain's CDR3 is CASSLTGGGRDGNTIYF. The DNA for the CDR3 is TGTGCCAGCAGCTTGACAGGGGGCGGTCGTGATGGAAACACCATATATTTT.

This clonotype was recorded at least ten times. This rearrangement joins TRBV7-2 to TRBJ2-1, with TRBD1 as a possible D gene (6 bases). Germline CDR1 SGHTA, CDR2 FQGNSA. Trimming removed 5 bases from V and 7 bases from J, with 21 bases in between. This CDR3 has 16 residues. The CDR3 DNA reads as TGTGCCAGCAGCGCGAAAGGACAGCCCCATTGGAATGAGCAGTTCTTC. Protein sequence: CASSAKGQPHWNEQFF.

The V call is TRBV24-1, the J call TRBJ1-2, with D uncertain. Germline assignment: CDR1 KGHDR and CDR2 SFDVKD. This CDR3 is built from 13 residues. V lost 3 bases to trimming and J lost 9 bases, with 13 bases between them. CDR3 nucleotide sequence: TGTGCCACCAGTGATGCCGGGGAGGAAAGCTACACCTTC. It is translated as CATSDAGEESYTF.

V usage is TRBV6-5 and J usage is TRBJ2-7; no reliable D call. Deletions cut 0 bases from V and 3 bases from J, with 12 bases between. This CDR3 has 15 amino acids. CDR1 is MNHEY and CDR2 is SVGAGI in the germline V gene. In nucleotides, the CDR3 is TGTGCCAGCAGTTACTCGGGATCTCCAAACTACGAGCAGTACTTC. Its translation: CASSYSGSPNYEQYF.

This clonotype has only a few counts. The rearrangement links TRBV12-3 or TRBV12-4 to TRBJ2-2, with 9 nucleotides matching TRBD2. CDR3 length: 17 amino acids. The J segment lost 2 bases and the V segment lost 2 bases, leaving 6 bases of the junction unmatched. Written as DNA, the CDR3 is TGTGCCAGCAGTTTACTGGCGACTAGCGGTAACACCGGGGAGCTGTTTTTT. The encoded protein is CASSLLATSGNTGELFF.

This clonotype was recorded a few times. The chain uses TRBV7-2 and TRBJ1-6; no reliable D call. With 2 bases removed from V and 10 bases from J, the gap between germline ends came to 12 bases. The CDR3 has 14 residues. Germline V gene data show CDR1 as SGHTA and CDR2 as FQGNSA. The CDR3 here is CASSLHGQGSPLHF. The CDR3 DNA is TGTGCCAGCAGCTTACACGGCCAAGGCTCACCCCTCCACTTT. Variable domain in full (rest from reference TRBV7-2 and TRBJ1-6): GAGVSQSPSNKVTEKGKDVELRCDPISGHTALYWYRQSLGQGLEFLIYFQGNSAPDKSGLPSDRFSAERTGGSVSTLTIQRTQQEDSAVYLCASSLHGQGSPLHFGNGTRLTVT.

The J gene is TRBJ2-2, the V gene TRBV7-9; D gene ambiguous. CDR1 is SEHNR and CDR2 is FQNEAQ in the germline V gene (reference sequence). The CDR3 extends over 16 amino acids. With 5 bases removed from V and 0 bases from J, the gap between germline ends came to 13 bases. The CDR3, as DNA: TGTGCCAGCAGCAGAACACCGTTCGCGAACACCGGGGAGCTGTTTTTT. It yields the protein CASSRTPFANTGELFF.

This clonotype was detected only a few times. CDR3 residues: CASSHRRYNEQFF. The CDR3 region has the DNA TGTGCCAGCAGCCACCGCCGGTACAATGAGCAGTTCTTC. This chain connects TRBV7-2 to TRBJ2-1, with unresolved D. V was shortened by 5 bases and J by 4 bases, with 9 bases between the two germline ends. This CDR3 comprises 13 residues. CDR1 is SGHTA, CDR2 FQGNSA, per germline.

This clonotype was counted a single time. A read error may produce the germline difference seen at one junction end. The rearrangement joins TRBV6-6 to TRBJ1-5, with 9 bases fitting TRBD1. Germline CDR1 reads MNHNY; CDR2 reads SVGAGI (reference sequence). This CDR3 spans 20 amino acids. The CDR3 is CARSRLGWDRARLVNQPQHF. In DNA form, the CDR3 reads TGTGCCCGCAGCCGTCTGGGGTGGGACAGGGCGCGCCTGGTTAATCAGCCCCAGCATTTT.

This clonotype was counted once. The chain joins TRBV7-6 to TRBJ2-3; D tentatively fits TRBD1 or TRBD2 (5 bases each). Germline CDR1 is SGHVS and CDR2 is FNYEAQ. V lost 4 bases and J lost 2, with 10 bases in between. The CDR3 has 14 amino acids. In DNA, the CDR3 is TGTGCCAGCAGCTCATTGGGACCCACAGATACGCAGTATTTT. It encodes CASSSLGPTDTQYF.

This chain joins TRBV9 and TRBJ2-1; no reliable D call. Between the trimmed V and J ends, which lost 4 bases and 6 bases, there was a span of 5 bases. From germline, CDR1 is SGDLS and CDR2 YYNGEE. The CDR3 length is 11 residues. For the CDR3, the DNA is TGTGCCAGCAGCCCCGCCAATGAGCAGTTCTTC. Translated: CASSPANEQFF. The complete variable domain, with remaining parts taken from reference TRBV9 and TRBJ2-1, reads DSGVTQTPKHLITATGQRVTLRCSPRSGDLSVYWYQQSLDQGLQFLIQYYNGEERAKGNILERFSAQQFPDLHSELNLSSLELGDSALYFCASSPANEQFFGPGTRLTVL.

This clonotype has just a few counts. V gene TRBV5-1 combines with J gene TRBJ1-1; D is unresolved. The CDR3 runs to 14 residues. From germline, CDR1 is SGHRS and CDR2 YFSETQ. V shed 1 base and J shed 7 bases, with 14 bases lying between them. The CDR3 loop is CASSLNVRVYEAFF. As DNA, the CDR3 is TGCGCCAGCAGCTTGAACGTACGCGTTTATGAAGCTTTCTTT.

About this clonotype itself: This may be a read error, as it is one base from a much larger clone. The rearrangement uses TRBV7-8 and TRBJ2-7; D is uncertain. V shed 6 bases and J shed 5 bases, with 17 bases lying between them. The germline V gene has CDR1 SGHVS and CDR2 FQNEAQ. This CDR3 is built from 14 residues. CDR3 nucleotides: TGTGCCAGCAGGCCTACGGCACAGTCAAACGAGCAGTACTTC. This encodes CASRPTAQSNEQYF.